This TCR beta chain was identified in a study of cytomegalovirus exposure and HLA in healthy donors. Regarding the study as a whole: Excluded were some V segments that proved indistinguishable, including TRBV6-2 and TRBV6-3. Later examination showed HLA-associated TCR beta chains had greater clonal expansion than equally common others. Data from an earlier analysis indicated that most TCR beta V segments were productive either about 87% or about 30% of the time.

This CDR3 is 15 amino acids long. The V end was cut by 6 bases, the J end by 2 bases, with 17 bases between. In germline, CDR1 is MNHNY, CDR2 SVGAGI (reference sequence). Concerning this clone: Its antigen is unidentified.

The PCR ran on 60 Vbeta and 13 Jbeta primers. Assay: immunoSEQ multiplex PCR; the TCRdb copy retains only in-frame clones and omits some. Of 140,000 to 150,000 clones detected, around 80% appear once; the ten largest clones hold roughly 4.5%. The V call is TRBV6-6, the J call TRBJ2-7; D is unresolved. The sequence was collected from a man in his forties in good health and CMV-seronegative. Sequences were obtained from PBMCs. The CDR3 bases are TGTGCCAGCAGAGACTCGGGTAATAATCCCTACGAGCAGTACTTC. This sequence encodes CASRDSGNNPYEQYF.